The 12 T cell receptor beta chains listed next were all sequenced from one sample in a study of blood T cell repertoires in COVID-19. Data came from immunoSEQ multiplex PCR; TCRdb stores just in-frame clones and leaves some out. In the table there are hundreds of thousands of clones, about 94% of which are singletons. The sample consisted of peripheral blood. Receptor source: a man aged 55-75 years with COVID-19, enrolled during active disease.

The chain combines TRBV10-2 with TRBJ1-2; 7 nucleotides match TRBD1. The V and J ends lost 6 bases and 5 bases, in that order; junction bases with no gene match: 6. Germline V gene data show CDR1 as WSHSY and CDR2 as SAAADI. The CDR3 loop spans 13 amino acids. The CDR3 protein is CASSAQGLYGYTF. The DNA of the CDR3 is TGCGCCAGCAGCGCACAGGGGTTGTATGGCTACACCTTC.

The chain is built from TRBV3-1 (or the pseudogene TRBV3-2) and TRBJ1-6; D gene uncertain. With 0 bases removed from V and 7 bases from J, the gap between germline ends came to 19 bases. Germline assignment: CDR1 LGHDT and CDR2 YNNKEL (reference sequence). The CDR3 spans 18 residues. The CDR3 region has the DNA TGTGCCAGCAGCCAAGATGTAGAGGGCAGTCAGAGGAATTCACCCCTCCACTTT. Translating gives CASSQDVEGSQRNSPLHF.

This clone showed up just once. The CDR3, as DNA: TGTGCCATCAGTGAAACACAGAACACTGAAGCTTTCTTT. It translates to CAISETQNTEAFF. The chain uses TRBV10-3 and TRBJ1-1; no clear D. The CDR3 length is 13 residues. Germline CDR1 ENHRY, CDR2 SYGVKD. V lost 3 bases to trimming and J lost 1 base, with 6 bases between them.

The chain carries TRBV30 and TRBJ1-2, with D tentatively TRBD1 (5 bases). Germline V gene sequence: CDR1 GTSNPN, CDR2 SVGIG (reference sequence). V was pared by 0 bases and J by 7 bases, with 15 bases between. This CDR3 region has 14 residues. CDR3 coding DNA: TGTGCCTGGAGTGTTATGGGGGGGGAAGGTGGCTACACCTTC. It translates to CAWSVMGGEGGYTF.

The DNA of the CDR3 is TGTGCCAGCAGCATAGGGGGACAGCAGTTCTATGGCTACACCTTC. Protein sequence: CASSIGGQQFYGYTF. This chain uses TRBV7-3 with TRBJ1-2; the match to TRBD1 covers 7 bases. The length of the CDR3 is 15 residues. The germline V gene encodes CDR1 SGHTA and CDR2 FQGTGA. The ends lost 5 bases at V and 4 bases at J; junction bases unmatched: 10.

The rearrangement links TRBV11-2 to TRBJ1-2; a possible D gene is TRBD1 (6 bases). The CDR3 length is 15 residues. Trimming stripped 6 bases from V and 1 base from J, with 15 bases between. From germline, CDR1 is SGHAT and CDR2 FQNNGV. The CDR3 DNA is TGTGCCAGCAGTCCTGGGACATTTTTTAACTATGGCTACACCTTC. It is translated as CASSPGTFFNYGYTF.

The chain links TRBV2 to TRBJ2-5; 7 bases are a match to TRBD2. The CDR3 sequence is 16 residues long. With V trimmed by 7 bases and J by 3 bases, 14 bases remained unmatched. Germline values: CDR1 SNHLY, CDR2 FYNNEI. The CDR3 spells CASTSSGSSGKETQYF. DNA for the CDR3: TGTGCCAGCACCTCGAGTGGGTCTAGCGGAAAAGAGACCCAGTACTTC.

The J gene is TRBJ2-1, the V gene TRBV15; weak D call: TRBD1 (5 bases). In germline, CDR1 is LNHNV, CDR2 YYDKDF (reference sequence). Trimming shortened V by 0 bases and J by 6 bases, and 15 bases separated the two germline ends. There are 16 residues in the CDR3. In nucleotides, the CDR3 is TGTGCCACCAGCAGAGATCTCCCAGGGTATGGCAATGAGCAGTTCTTC. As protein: CATSRDLPGYGNEQFF.

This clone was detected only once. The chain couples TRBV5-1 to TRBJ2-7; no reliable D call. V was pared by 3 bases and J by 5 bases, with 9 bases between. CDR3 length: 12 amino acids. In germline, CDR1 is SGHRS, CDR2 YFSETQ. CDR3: CASSSPSDEQYF. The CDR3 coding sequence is TGCGCCAGCAGCTCTCCCAGTGACGAGCAGTACTTC.

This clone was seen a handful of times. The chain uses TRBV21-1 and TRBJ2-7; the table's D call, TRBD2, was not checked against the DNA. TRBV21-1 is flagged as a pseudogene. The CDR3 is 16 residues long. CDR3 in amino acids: CASNMKGVASGYEQYF. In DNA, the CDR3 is TGTGCCAGCAACATGAAGGGAGTAGCCAGTGGGTACGAGCAGTACTTC.

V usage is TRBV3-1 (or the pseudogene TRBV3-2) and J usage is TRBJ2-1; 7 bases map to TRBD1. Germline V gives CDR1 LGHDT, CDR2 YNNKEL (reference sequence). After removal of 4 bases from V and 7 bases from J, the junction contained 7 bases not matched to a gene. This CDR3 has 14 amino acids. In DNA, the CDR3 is TGTGCCAGCAGCCGTAATGACAGGGCGAATGAGCAGTTCTTC. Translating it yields CASSRNDRANEQFF.

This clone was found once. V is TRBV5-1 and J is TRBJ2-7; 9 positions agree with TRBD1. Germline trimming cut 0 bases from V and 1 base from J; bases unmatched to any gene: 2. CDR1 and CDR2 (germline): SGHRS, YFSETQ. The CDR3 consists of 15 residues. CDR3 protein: CASSLDRGQSYEQYF. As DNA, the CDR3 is TGCGCCAGCAGCTTGGACAGGGGGCAATCCTACGAGCAGTACTTC.